The entry below describes one T cell receptor beta chain. The protocol was immunoSEQ multiplex PCR, while the TCRdb copy is restricted to in-frame clones and leaves out a portion. The table records fewer than 300,000 clones, about four fifths of them present only once. The sample belongs to a study of blood T cell repertoires in COVID-19. Trimming took 1 base from V and 4 from J; bases not matched to a gene: 4. Germline CDR1 and CDR2: SGHNT and YENEEA. The CDR3 runs to 17 residues. The chain carries TRBV11-3 and TRBJ2-5; 15 bases map to TRBD2. This clonotype was sampled from a young woman with acute or convalescent COVID-19. Sequencing was carried out using peripheral blood. CDR3 residues: CASSLVLGLAGGETQYF. The CDR3 bases are TGTGCCAGCAGCTTAGTCCTGGGACTAGCGGGAGGAGAGACCCAGTACTTC.